Below are 16 T cell receptor beta chains sequenced from a single sample in a study of OX40 agonist ivuxolimab in advanced cancers. The method was the immunoSEQ multiplex PCR assay. The immuneACCESS repertoire file appears here via TCRdb, limited to in-frame rearrangements. These files lack a portion of the clones; in checked studies, under half of the deficit traces to unresolved V genes, and the cause of the others is not known. The sample table lists 50,000 or so clones, approximately 83% of them with a count of one. Clones ranked in the top ten supply about 13% of the sample. Sequencing was performed on CD4+ or CD8+ T cells sorted from blood, taken in a trial of the OX40 agonist ivuxolimab. These TCRs come from an adult with an advanced solid tumor such as melanoma, head and neck, liver or kidney cancer.

This sequence joins TRBV19 and TRBJ1-2; D is unresolved. Trimming removed 3 bases at V and 3 bases at J, with 20 bases between. Germline CDR1 is LNHDA and CDR2 is SQIVND (reference sequence). The CDR3 sequence is 17 residues long. The DNA of the CDR3 is TGTGCCAGTAGTATGCCCCGTCACAAACCCGAGGACTATGGCTACACCTTC. The encoded protein is CASSMPRHKPEDYGYTF.

This clone is classed as medium-sized. The gene calls are TRBV11-2 and TRBJ2-2; D gene unclear. Trimming pared 7 bases from V and 5 bases from J, leaving 8 bases between. The CDR3 sequence is 12 residues long. The V gene's germline CDR1 is SGHAT and CDR2 FQNNGV. In DNA form, the CDR3 reads TGTGCCAGCAACAGTATGACCGGGGAGCTGTTTTTT. As protein: CASNSMTGELFF.

The CDR3 region is CASSLVLGGKETQYF. The CDR3 DNA is TGTGCCAGCAGCTTAGTGCTGGGCGGGAAAGAGACCCAGTACTTC. This chain links TRBV7-8 with TRBJ2-5; TRBD2 might be the D (6 bases). This CDR3 is built from 15 residues. CDR1 SGHVS and CDR2 FQNEAQ come from the germline V gene. The V end lost 1 base, the J end lost 3 bases, and 12 bases lay between the germline ends. The entire variable domain, with the rest obtained from reference TRBV7-8 and TRBJ2-5, is as follows: GAGVSQSPRYKVAKRGQDVALRCDPISGHVSLFWYQQALGQGPEFLTYFQNEAQLDKSGLPSDRFFAERPEGSVSTLKIQRTQQEDSAVYLCASSLVLGGKETQYFGPGTRLLVL.

This clone was counted a few times. This sequence joins TRBV7-9 and TRBJ2-7; 8 nucleotides line up with TRBD1. Germline assignment: CDR1 SEHNR and CDR2 FQNEAQ (reference sequence). After removal of 3 bases from V and 3 bases from J, the junction contained 4 bases not matched to a gene. The CDR3 extends over 14 amino acids. In nucleotides, the CDR3 is TGTGCCAGCAGCTTCGGCACAGGGGGCTACGAGCAGTACTTC. Residues: CASSFGTGGYEQYF. Combining the CDR3 with reference TRBV7-9 and TRBJ2-7 gives the whole variable domain DTGVSQNPRHKITKRGQNVTFRCDPISEHNRLYWYRQTLGQGPEFLTYFQNEAQLEKSRLLSDRFSAERPKGSFSTLEIQRTEQGDSAMYLCASSFGTGGYEQYFGPGTRLTVT.

This clone was recorded once. The chain employs TRBV27 and TRBJ2-5, with TRBD2 matching over 10 bases. CDR3 length: 14 residues. Trimming cost V 4 bases and J 2 bases; bases outside gene matches: 1. Germline loops: CDR1 MNHEY, CDR2 SMNVEV (reference sequence). CDR3 residues: CASSWTSGQETQYF. DNA of the CDR3: TGTGCCAGCAGTTGGACTAGCGGACAAGAGACCCAGTACTTC.

The rearrangement uses TRBV6-5 and TRBJ1-2; D may be TRBD1 (6 bases). The germline V and J ends were trimmed by 4 bases and 5 bases, with 14 bases remaining between them. CDR1 and CDR2 from the germline V gene are MNHEY and SVGAGI. CDR3 length equals 14 residues. CDR3 sequence (DNA): TGTGCCAGCAGTTCTACTACAGGGTGGTATGGCTACACCTTC. Its translation: CASSSTTGWYGYTF.

The chain uses TRBV6-6 and TRBJ1-1; D call uncertain. This CDR3 region has 15 residues. Trimming removed 4 bases from V and 1 base from J, with 13 bases in between. The germline CDR1 and CDR2 sequences are MNHNY and SVGAGI (reference sequence). CDR3 protein: CASSFLSPENTEAFF. The CDR3 nucleotides read TGTGCCAGCAGTTTTCTAAGCCCGGAGAACACTGAAGCTTTCTTT.

The chain recombines TRBV9 with TRBJ2-5, with 8 bases identical to TRBD1. The CDR3 is 14 amino acids. The J segment lost 3 bases and the V segment lost 4 bases, leaving 5 bases of the junction unmatched. The germline V gene encodes CDR1 SGDLS and CDR2 YYNGEE. In nucleotides, the CDR3 is TGTGCCAGCAGCCCCCAGGACAGGGAAGAGACCCAGTACTTC. This sequence encodes CASSPQDREETQYF.

CDR3 nucleotide sequence: TGTGCCAGCAGTTTCCGACATCCTTTCTCCTACGAGCAGTACTTC. Its translation is CASSFRHPFSYEQYF. The J gene is TRBJ2-7, the V gene TRBV27; D is ambiguous. The CDR3 length is 15 residues. Trimming shortened V by 3 bases and J by 0 bases, and 12 bases separated the two germline ends. Germline values: CDR1 MNHEY, CDR2 SMNVEV (reference sequence).

This clone was seen a single time. The V and J genes are TRBV7-6 and TRBJ2-6, with D unresolved. The CDR3 is made up of 15 amino acids. V lost 5 bases and J 0 bases, leaving 8 bases between the germline ends. Germline lookup yields CDR1 SGHVS and CDR2 FNYEAQ. The CDR3 bases are TGTGCCAGCAGCCGCCCATACTCTGGGGCCAACGTCCTGACTTTC. This encodes CASSRPYSGANVLTF.

V usage is TRBV7-8 and J usage is TRBJ2-4; D perhaps matches TRBD1 (6 bases). The CDR3 is 15 residues long. Germline values: CDR1 SGHVS, CDR2 FQNEAQ. V was clipped by 5 bases and J by 10 bases, with 21 bases between them. The CDR3 nucleotides read TGTGCCAGCAGCCCGGCGAGGCCACCCCAGGGGATTCAGTACTTC. Its translation: CASSPARPPQGIQYF. Complete variable domain (other parts from reference TRBV7-8 and TRBJ2-4): GAGVSQSPRYKVAKRGQDVALRCDPISGHVSLFWYQQALGQGPEFLTYFQNEAQLDKSGLPSDRFFAERPEGSVSTLKIQRTQQEDSAVYLCASSPARPPQGIQYFGAGTRLSVL.

As for this clone: A junction end diverges from the germline sequence, so it may reflect a read error. This specimen includes other DNA sequences encoding the same CDR3. V is TRBV28 and J is TRBJ1-2; 7 bases fit TRBD1. The CDR3 is 14 residues long. Germline CDR1 reads MDHEN; CDR2 reads SYDVKM. CDR3 sequence reads: CASSPDREIDGYTF. In nucleotides, the CDR3 is TGTGCCAGCAGTCCCGACAGGGAAATTGATGGCTACACCTTT.

The V gene is TRBV19, the J gene TRBJ2-5, with D unclear. Germline CDR1 and CDR2: LNHDA and SQIVND (reference sequence). This CDR3 has 15 amino acids. The V gene lost 5 bases and the J gene lost 2 bases, with 15 bases spanning the gap. The CDR3 region is CASSEVSFSQETQYF. The CDR3 DNA is TGTGCCAGTAGTGAGGTTTCGTTCAGTCAAGAGACCCAGTACTTC.

Details on this clone: Its ends do not fully match the called genes, so a read error is possible. This chain links TRBV6-5 with TRBJ1-2, with D perhaps TRBD1 (6 bases). The CDR3 contains 15 residues. The V gene's germline CDR1 is MNHEY and CDR2 SVGAGI. This chain's CDR3 is CASSFAYRDHYSYTF. In DNA, the CDR3 is TGTGCCAGCAGTTTTGCCTACAGGGATCACTATAGCTACACCTTC.

The rearrangement joins TRBV15 to TRBJ2-3; D perhaps matches TRBD2 (6 bases). V lost 5 bases and J lost 0, with 15 bases in between. This CDR3 has 16 amino acids. Per the germline V gene, CDR1 is LNHNV and CDR2 is YYDKDF (reference sequence). This chain's CDR3 is CATSDPPGGSTDTQYF. CDR3 DNA sequence: TGTGCCACCAGCGACCCTCCCGGAGGGAGCACAGATACGCAGTATTTT.

The count of this clone is one. The chain carries TRBV5-1 and TRBJ2-5; D possibly matches TRBD1 or TRBD2 (5 bases each). This CDR3 is built from 15 residues. V lost 0 bases and J lost 2, with 11 bases in between. CDR1 SGHRS and CDR2 YFSETQ come from the germline V gene. CDR3 sequence: CASSLAQEGQETQYF. The DNA for the CDR3 is TGCGCCAGCAGCTTGGCACAAGAGGGGCAAGAGACCCAGTACTTC.